This TCR beta chain was documented in a study of T cell clonotyping in hematopoietic cell transplantation. The assay was immunoSEQ multiplex PCR, and TCRdb's table has in-frame clones only and misses some. The sample contains a few thousand clones, about 96% of which appear only once. Recipients were bled about 28 days pretransplant and at posttransplant days 30, 100, 180. Comments on this clone: Its antigen remains unidentified.

Study outcomes and limitations: Without cell sorting, CD4 versus CD8 contributions remain unresolved. Graft donor and pretransplant recipient Inverse Simpson Index values predicted broader posttransplant TCR diversity. After transplant, recipient diversity fell while pathologically expanded clonotypes grew through day 180.

Looked up from germline, CDR1 is MNHEY and CDR2 is SVGAGI. The CDR3 length is 14 residues. The junction had 4 bases not matched to a gene; V was cut back by 6 bases and J by 5 bases. The source was PBMCs, collected 100 days after allogeneic stem cell transplant. This chain connects TRBV6-5 to TRBJ1-5; TRBD1 aligns across 10 bases. This receptor was taken from a male patient aged 40 to 50 who had an allogeneic stem cell transplant from a related donor, so the T cells may come from the graft donor. Some clones in this sample may be carry-over from other donors' samples. CDR3 in amino acids: CASSRTGGDQPQHF. The DNA for the CDR3 is TGTGCCAGCAGCAGGACAGGGGGTGATCAGCCCCAGCATTTT.